Here is one TCR beta chain with its context. Only in-frame clones appear in the TCRdb table, and some are missing; sequencing was by immunoSEQ multiplex PCR. The sample includes fewer than 200,000 clones, approximately 78% of them seen just once. Germline V gives CDR1 SNHLY, CDR2 FYNNEI. The V and J ends lost 5 bases and 4 bases, in that order; junction bases with no gene match: 10. This CDR3 is built from 16 residues. This sample is drawn from a study of blood T cell repertoires in COVID-19. About the study: Spain, Italy and the United States supplied samples that represented acute and convalescent COVID-19.

Cohorts were assigned according to the clinical history that participants reported. The clonotype was recovered from a woman in her fifties or sixties who had recovered from COVID-19. The sequenced material came from PBMCs or T cells enriched from blood (not recorded which). V usage is TRBV2 and J usage is TRBJ2-1; 8 bases are a match to TRBD2. This chain's CDR3 is CASSKTGTSGYNEQFF. CDR3 nucleotide sequence: TGTGCCAGCAGTAAAACCGGTACTAGCGGTTACAATGAGCAGTTCTTC.